This is a list of T cell receptor beta chains from one sample in a study of T cell responses to AZD1222 COVID-19 vaccine. Here immunoSEQ multiplex PCR was the method, and the copy in TCRdb shows in-frame clones only, minus some. The sample holds roughly 42,000 clones, 88% seen once. Specimen: peripheral blood, collected 28 days after the second dose of the MenACWY control vaccine. These receptors all stem from an adult who received the MenACWY meningococcal vaccine as a control. The CDR3 runs from the conserved cysteine through the conserved F or W. The D gene is left open where the match is weak. The size of a clone is reported for some rows only, either as once, few or many, or as a class for expanded clones.

few,TRBD2,TRBJ2-7,TRBV19,CASSIGLAGAYEQYF,TGTGCCAGTAGTATAGGGCTAGCGGGGGCCTACGAGCAGTACTTC
NA,NA,TRBJ2-3,TRBV7-9,CASSLDGSGGTDTQYF,TGTGCCAGCAGCTTAGATGGGTCGGGTGGCACAGATACGCAGTATTTT
NA,NA,TRBJ2-1,TRBV27,CASSLRTVHEQFF,TGTGCCAGCAGTTTACGGACTGTACATGAGCAGTTCTTC
once,NA,TRBJ2-7,TRBV4-2,CASSPTGYEQYF,TGTGCCAGCAGCCCCACGGGCTACGAGCAGTACTTC
NA,NA,TRBJ2-2,TRBV11-3,CASSLDPGELFF,TGTGCCAGCAGCTTAGATCCGGGGGAGCTGTTTTTT
NA,TRBD1,TRBJ2-7,TRBV5-6,CASSFRGTYEQYF,TGTGCCAGCAGCTTCAGGGGGACCTACGAGCAGTACTTC
NA,NA,TRBJ1-1,TRBV27,CASRGGNEAFF,TGTGCCAGCCGGGGGGGAAATGAAGCTTTCTTT
once,TRBD1,TRBJ2-4,TRBV9,CASSVGPGGEMVKNIQYF,TGTGCCAGCAGCGTCGGGCCAGGGGGCGAAATGGTCAAAAACATTCAGTACTTC
NA,NA,TRBJ2-7,TRBV30,CAWSVAGYEQYF,TGTGCCTGGAGTGTTGCGGGCTACGAGCAGTACTTC
NA,NA,TRBJ2-2,TRBV3-1/TRBV3-2,CASSQDGETSSANTGELFF,TGTGCCAGCAGCCAAGATGGGGAAACAAGCTCCGCGAACACCGGGGAGCTGTTTTTT
NA,NA,TRBJ1-2,TRBV28,CASRRNEIGGYTF,TGTGCCAGCAGACGAAATGAAATCGGTGGCTACACCTTC
NA,NA,TRBJ1-5,TRBV27,CASNSRGLSNQPQHF,TGTGCCAGCAACTCCAGGGGACTTAGCAATCAGCCCCAGCATTTT
few,NA,TRBJ1-2,TRBV19,CASSTTANYGYTF,TGTGCCAGTAGTACGACAGCTAACTATGGCTACACCTTC
NA,NA,TRBJ2-7,TRBV3-1/TRBV3-2,CASSQGREQQYF,TGTGCCAGCAGCCAAGGACGGGAACAGCAGTACTTC
few,NA,TRBJ1-2,TRBV12-3/TRBV12-4,CASGRGFDYGYTF,TGTGCCAGCGGGCGGGGGTTCGACTATGGCTACACCTTC
NA,TRBD1,TRBJ1-1,TRBV28,CASSPAPGTGNTEAFF,TGTGCCAGCAGCCCCGCCCCCGGGACAGGGAACACTGAAGCTTTCTTT
once,TRBD2,TRBJ2-7,TRBV6-5,CASSYGCGGKYF,TGTGCCAGCAGTTACGGTTGCGGGGGTAAGTACTTC
NA,NA,TRBJ2-7,TRBV3-1/TRBV3-2,CASSQEVGGYEQYF,TGTGCCAGCAGCCAAGAAGTCGGGGGCTACGAGCAGTACTTC
NA,NA,TRBJ2-1,TRBV20-1,CSATNEQFF,TGCAGTGCCACCAACGAGCAGTTCTTC
NA,NA,TRBJ1-3,TRBV5-1,CASSLVAVRSGNTIYF,TGCGCCAGCAGCTTGGTTGCGGTGAGATCTGGAAACACCATATATTTT
NA,TRBD2,TRBJ2-7,TRBV5-4,CASSLPLAGVTTYEQYF,TGTGCCAGCAGCTTGCCACTAGCGGGCGTAACGACCTACGAGCAGTACTTC
NA,NA,TRBJ2-7,TRBV20-1,CSASRLSSYEQYF,TGCAGTGCTAGTAGGCTGAGCTCCTACGAGCAGTACTTC
once,TRBD1,TRBJ2-7,TRBV5-1,CASSRFTGGYEQYF,TGCGCCAGCAGCCGTTTCACAGGGGGCTACGAGCAGTACTTC
NA,NA,TRBJ1-6,TRBV18,CASSPDRTNSPLHF,TGTGCCAGCTCGCCTGACAGGACTAATTCACCCCTCCACTTT
once,NA,TRBJ2-7,TRBV18,CASSPFVQGSSYEQYF,TGTGCCAGCTCACCTTTCGTACAGGGAAGCTCCTACGAGCAGTACTTC
NA,TRBD2,TRBJ2-2,TRBV19,CASSSGGNTGELFF,TGTGCCAGTTCTAGCGGGGGTAACACCGGGGAGCTGTTTTTT
NA,TRBD2,TRBJ2-1,TRBV18,CASSPGLANEQFF,TGTGCCAGCTCACCGGGACTAGCGAATGAGCAGTTCTTC
NA,NA,TRBJ1-1,TRBV3-1/TRBV3-2,CASRLRNTEAFF,TGTGCCAGCAGGCTAAGGAACACTGAAGCTTTCTTT
NA,NA,TRBJ2-7,TRBV5-5,CASSLVVDYEQYF,TGTGCCAGCAGCTTGGTAGTGGACTACGAGCAGTACTTC
NA,TRBD2,TRBJ2-2,TRBV19,CASSTGLAVNTGELFF,TGTGCCAGTAGTACTGGACTAGCGGTTAACACCGGGGAGCTGTTTTTT
NA,NA,TRBJ1-4,TRBV6-1,CASSELGRKLFF,TGTGCCAGCAGTGAACTTGGGAGAAAACTGTTTTTT
NA,NA,TRBJ2-2,TRBV10-3,CAISLVYTGELFF,TGTGCCATCAGTCTCGTTTACACCGGGGAGCTGTTTTTT
NA,NA,TRBJ1-4,TRBV5-6,CASSLSRQGREKLFF,TGTGCCAGCAGCTTATCTAGGCAGGGTCGAGAAAAACTGTTTTTT
NA,TRBD2,TRBJ2-7,TRBV7-7,CASSLGLAGEGYEQYF,TGTGCCAGCAGCTTGGGACTAGCGGGAGAGGGCTACGAGCAGTACTTC
once,NA,TRBJ2-7,TRBV14,CASSQDRGREQYF,TGTGCCAGCAGCCAAGATCGAGGTCGCGAGCAGTACTTC
NA,NA,TRBJ2-1,TRBV9,CASSAPSLGNEQFF,TGTGCCAGCAGCGCTCCCAGCTTGGGGAATGAGCAGTTCTTC
NA,TRBD2,TRBJ2-3,TRBV5-4,CASSLAGEGDTQYF,TGTGCCAGCAGCTTAGCGGGAGAGGGGGATACGCAGTATTTT
NA,NA,TRBJ2-7,TRBV6-5,CASSTQGTYEQYF,TGTGCCAGCAGTACCCAGGGTACCTACGAGCAGTACTTC
few,TRBD2,TRBJ2-5,TRBV4-1,CASSRLAGTQETQYF,TGCGCCAGCAGCCGACTAGCGGGAACCCAAGAGACCCAGTACTTC
NA,NA,TRBJ2-3,TRBV2,CASKGGPTDTQYF,TGTGCCAGCAAAGGCGGCCCCACAGATACGCAGTATTTT
NA,TRBD1,TRBJ1-1,TRBV6-1,CASSEGTGGAAEAFF,TGTGCCAGCAGTGAAGGGACAGGGGGCGCGGCTGAAGCTTTCTTT
NA,NA,TRBJ1-1,TRBV4-2,CASSQVRDTEAFF,TGTGCCAGCAGCCAAGTGCGGGACACTGAAGCTTTCTTT
NA,NA,TRBJ1-2,TRBV5-1,CASSSGNGDGYTF,TGCGCCAGCAGCTCAGGGAATGGAGATGGCTACACCTTC
NA,NA,TRBJ1-1,TRBV27,CASSLTDATTEAFF,TGTGCCAGCAGCCTGACAGACGCAACCACTGAAGCTTTCTTT
NA,TRBD1,TRBJ2-7,TRBV2,CASIRDRGYEQYF,TGTGCCAGCATCCGGGACAGGGGGTACGAGCAGTACTTC
NA,TRBD2,TRBJ2-1,TRBV5-1,CASSFWTSRDYNEQFF,TGCGCCAGCAGCTTCTGGACTAGCCGGGACTACAATGAGCAGTTCTTC
NA,NA,TRBJ2-2,TRBV14,CASRMEGETGELFF,TGTGCCAGCAGGATGGAGGGTGAGACCGGGGAGCTGTTTTTT
NA,TRBD1,TRBJ2-7,TRBV24-1,CATSDPGQGEQYF,TGTGCCACCAGTGACCCGGGACAGGGTGAGCAGTACTTC
NA,NA,TRBJ2-3,TRBV7-9,CASSLAEISTDTQYF,TGTGCCAGCAGTCTAGCCGAGATTTCCACAGATACGCAGTATTTT
NA,NA,TRBJ2-7,TRBV2,CASDGDPYELEQYF,TGTGCCAGCGACGGGGACCCCTACGAACTCGAGCAGTACTTC
NA,NA,TRBJ2-7,TRBV18,CASSPLDSYEQYF,TGTGCCAGCTCACCATTGGACAGCTACGAGCAGTACTTC
NA,TRBD2,TRBJ2-5,TRBV7-9,CASSLAVPGLAVQETQYF,TGTGCCAGCAGCTTAGCCGTTCCCGGACTAGCGGTACAAGAGACCCAGTACTTC
NA,NA,TRBJ2-7,TRBV3-1/TRBV3-2,CASSLTIQGNEQYF,TGTGCCAGCAGCCTCACTATCCAGGGGAACGAGCAGTACTTC
once,NA,TRBJ1-6,TRBV5-4,CASRAGVNSPLHF,TGTGCCAGCAGGGCAGGGGTTAATTCACCCCTCCACTTT
NA,TRBD2,TRBJ2-5,TRBV4-1,CASSQGLEATQYF,TGCGCCAGCAGCCAGGGACTAGAAGCAACCCAGTACTTC